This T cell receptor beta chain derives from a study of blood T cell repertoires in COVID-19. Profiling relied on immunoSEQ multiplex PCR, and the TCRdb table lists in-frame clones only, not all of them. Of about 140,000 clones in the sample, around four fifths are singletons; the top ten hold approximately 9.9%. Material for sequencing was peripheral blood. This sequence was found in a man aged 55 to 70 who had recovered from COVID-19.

The DNA of the CDR3 is TGTGCCAGCAGCGCGTCCCCACTAGCGGGAGGGGATGAGCAGTTCTTC. As protein: CASSASPLAGGDEQFF. The chain has TRBV9 and TRBJ2-1, with TRBD2 identical over 13 bases. The CDR3 is made up of 16 amino acids. From germline, CDR1 is SGDLS and CDR2 YYNGEE. Unmatched junction bases numbered 8, after V lost 3 bases and J lost 8 bases.